Many counts were recorded for the clone carrying this T cell receptor (beta chain). Antigen unknown. This sample stems from a study of CD8 T cells in ankylosing spondylitis. The study, taken as a whole, reports: Some of the motif variants had earlier been found in reactive arthritis patients' fluid and blood. A TCR beta motif of roughly eight highly homologous variants seemed to mark ankylosing spondylitis blood. The authors reported significant enrichment of disease-linked clones in matched ankylosing spondylitis synovial fluid.

The authors made TCR beta libraries by quantitative 5'-RACE with molecular barcodes. TCRdb analysed the 5' RACE reads with MiXCR anew, one entry per CDR3 protein. The sample holds a few hundred thousand distinct CDR3 sequences; roughly a tenth are singletons and the top ten take 21%. Sample: blood, either unsorted or a sorted T cell fraction (not recorded which). The clonotype comes from a male donor with ankylosing spondylitis or in good health (not recorded which).

CDR3 coding DNA: TGCAGTGCTAGATCCGGGGGGGGGTGGAGTGAGCAGTTCTTC. It specifies CSARSGGGWSEQFF. The chain carries TRBV20-1 and TRBJ2-1; 8 bases match TRBD2. The CDR3 length is 14 residues. J lost 9 bases, V lost 2 bases, and 9 bases had no gene match. CDR1 and CDR2 (germline): DFQATT, SNEGSKA (reference sequence).